A selection of T cell receptor beta chains follows, all from one sample in a study of T cell responses to AZD1222 COVID-19 vaccine. This table comes from immunoSEQ multiplex PCR, and its TCRdb copy is limited to in-frame clones, with some not included. The table shows about 170,000 clones, with 90% occurring only once. Sequences were derived from peripheral blood, sampled on day 0 of AZD1222 vaccination. These receptors were obtained from an adult in good health. The CDR3 runs from the conserved cysteine through the conserved F or W. Fields, in order: J gene, D gene, clone size, V gene, CDR3 protein, CDR3 DNA. A D gene is named only where the DNA matches it firmly. The listing skips clone size in some rows; elsewhere it reads once, few, many or a size class.

TRBJ1-1,.,.,TRBV27,CASRLDGLNTEAFF,TGTGCCAGCAGGCTAGATGGATTGAACACTGAAGCTTTCTTT
TRBJ2-6,.,.,TRBV3-1/TRBV3-2,CASSLEGRTSSGANVLTF,TGTGCCAGCAGCCTCGAAGGGCGCACAAGCTCTGGGGCCAACGTCCTGACTTTC
TRBJ1-2,.,.,TRBV7-2,CASSSTGPAYGYTF,TGTGCCAGCAGCTCGACGGGACCCGCATATGGCTACACCTTC
TRBJ1-2,.,.,TRBV3-1/TRBV3-2,CASSHPPDEYGYTF,TGTGCCAGCAGCCACCCCCCGGACGAATATGGCTACACCTTC
TRBJ1-5,.,.,TRBV10-3,CAISDQDSNQPQHF,TGTGCCATCAGTGATCAAGATAGCAATCAGCCCCAGCATTTT
TRBJ2-5,.,.,TRBV3-1/TRBV3-2,CASSQPVGTHGETQYF,TGTGCCAGCAGCCAACCCGTCGGGACCCATGGGGAGACCCAGTACTTC
TRBJ1-5,.,.,TRBV7-3,CASSLEGGQPQHF,TGTGCCAGCAGCTTAGAGGGGGGTCAGCCCCAGCATTTT
TRBJ2-1,TRBD1,once,TRBV6-6,CASSYSTGVGEQFF,TGTGCCAGCAGTTACTCTACAGGGGTGGGTGAGCAGTTCTTC
TRBJ1-5,.,.,TRBV5-3,CARSFSGTTLNQPQHF,TGTGCCAGAAGCTTCTCCGGGACTACCCTTAATCAGCCCCAGCATTTT
TRBJ1-4,.,.,TRBV5-1,CASSSGDSGGLGEKLFF,TGCGCCAGCAGCTCGGGGGACTCAGGCGGGCTAGGTGAAAAACTGTTTTTT
TRBJ2-3,.,.,TRBV11-3,CASSFVVRGRPGGTDTQYF,TGTGCCAGCAGCTTTGTGGTTCGAGGCAGACCTGGGGGCACAGATACGCAGTATTTT
TRBJ2-7,TRBD1,.,TRBV5-5,CASSFDRDRPSYEQYF,TGTGCCAGCAGTTTCGACCGGGACAGACCCTCCTACGAGCAGTACTTC
TRBJ1-5,.,.,TRBV4-2,CASSQGSTGNQPQHF,TGTGCCAGCAGCCAAGGTAGCACGGGCAATCAGCCCCAGCATTTT
TRBJ1-1,.,.,TRBV3-1/TRBV3-2,CASSQRVNTEAFF,TGTGCCAGCAGCCAACGGGTTAACACTGAAGCTTTCTTT
TRBJ1-6,.,once,TRBV6-6,CASSDSFSPLHF,TGTGCCAGCAGTGACTCATTTTCACCCCTCCACTTT
TRBJ1-1,TRBD1,once,TRBV4-1,CASSHTGGMNTEAFF,TGCGCCAGCAGCCACACAGGGGGGATGAACACTGAAGCTTTCTTT
TRBJ1-2,TRBD1,.,TRBV6-5,CATSGQGRNYGYTF,TGTGCCACCTCGGGACAGGGGCGTAACTATGGCTACACCTTC
TRBJ2-7,.,.,TRBV23-1,CSLLGQKYF,TGCAGCCTTTTGGGGCAGAAGTACTTC
TRBJ1-3,.,.,TRBV2,CAARAGNTIYF,TGTGCCGCAAGAGCTGGAAACACCATATATTTT
TRBJ1-5,.,.,TRBV5-4,CASSFWGVNQPQHF,TGTGCCAGCAGCTTCTGGGGTGTAAATCAGCCCCAGCATTTT
TRBJ2-7,.,.,TRBV6-2/TRBV6-3,CASSYSSGRNEQYF,TGTGCCAGCAGTTACTCGAGCGGGCGAAACGAGCAGTACTTC
TRBJ1-1,.,.,TRBV6-1,CASSERGRTEAFF,TGTGCCAGCAGTGAAAGGGGAAGGACTGAAGCTTTCTTT
TRBJ2-2,.,.,TRBV7-2,CASSPNPPDGELFF,TGTGCCAGCAGCCCTAACCCTCCGGACGGGGAGCTGTTTTTT
TRBJ1-1,.,.,TRBV14,CASSQDDWEAFF,TGTGCCAGCAGCCAAGATGATTGGGAAGCTTTCTTT
TRBJ2-1,.,once,TRBV4-2,CASSQETASSYNEQFF,TGTGCCAGCAGCCAAGAAACAGCGAGCTCCTACAATGAGCAGTTCTTC
TRBJ2-1,TRBD2,.,TRBV12-5,CASGSLAGGRNEQFF,TGTGCTAGTGGTTCCTTAGCGGGGGGGCGCAATGAGCAGTTCTTC
TRBJ2-7,.,.,TRBV3-1/TRBV3-2,CASSQEGKYEQYF,TGTGCCAGCAGCCAAGAGGGCAAGTACGAGCAGTACTTC
TRBJ1-2,.,once,TRBV19,CASSMAGTLNYGYTF,TGTGCCAGTAGTATGGCCGGGACACTGAACTATGGCTACACCTTC
TRBJ1-1,.,.,TRBV12-3/TRBV12-4,CASSLGGGTEAFF,TGTGCCAGCAGTTTGGGAGGCGGCACTGAAGCTTTCTTT
TRBJ1-2,TRBD1,.,TRBV6-5,CASSYTRTGGGGYTF,TGTGCCAGCAGTTACACTCGCACAGGGGGCGGTGGCTACACCTTC